This T cell receptor (beta chain) appears in the sequencing data of a study of Ad26.COV2.S vaccination and SARS-CoV-2 variants. Study in general: Ad26.COV2.S shots went into the muscle once or twice, 56 days apart.

The table lists this clone with a count of one. Its target is unknown. CDR3 size: 15 residues. With 6 bases clipped from V and 2 bases from J, the junction kept 6 bases outside the gene matches. CDR1 and CDR2 (germline): SNHLY, FYNNEI. Treatment noted: 15 to 20 received Ad26.COV2.S at low or high dose, single or two shots; several received placebo; per-sample allocation not given. Samples came from day 63 after the first vaccine or placebo injection. An Ad26 vector expressing Wuhan-strain SARS-CoV-2 spike constituted the vaccine. Whole-study results and caveats: After vaccination, reports described spike-specific CD8+ and CD4+ T cell responses as showing substantial breadth. The study found similar non-spike TCR breadth in vaccine and placebo recipients.

The assay was immunoSEQ multiplex PCR, and TCRdb's table has in-frame clones only and misses some. The repertoire holds 400,000 to 450,000 clones, with 92% as singletons. The chain links TRBV2 to TRBJ1-2; TRBD1 matches at 10 bases. The sequence derives from a person between 18 and 60 years old who received the Ad26.COV2.S COVID-19 vaccine or a placebo. Sample: peripheral blood, taken in a trial of Ad26.COV2.S vaccine versus placebo. The CDR3 DNA sequence: TGTGCCAGCAGGGCCCGACAGGGGGCGAACTATGGCTACACCTTC. As protein: CASRARQGANYGYTF.